This TCR beta chain derives from a study of blood T cell repertoires in COVID-19. Study in general: Acute and convalescent COVID-19 specimens originated in the United States, Italy and Spain. In each case, the material was cDNA or gDNA derived from T cells, B-cell-depleted T cells, or PBMCs.

In the original processing: Quantification of nucleated cells was approximated via reference gene primer amplification. The data were produced by immunoSEQ multiplex PCR, yet TCRdb's version contains in-frame clones alone and is incomplete. V and J calls and clone size follow that table, whereas D and trimming were derived from the DNA. The sample includes roughly 140,000 clones, around nine tenths seen only once; the top ten take around 1.7%. This clone showed up just a few times. This CDR3 is 17 amino acids long. In germline, CDR1 is LGHDT, CDR2 YNNKEL (reference sequence). V dropped 6 bases and J dropped 4; count of bases not matched to a gene: 16.

This rearrangement joins TRBV3-1 (or the pseudogene TRBV3-2) to TRBJ1-1, with 8 bases aligning to TRBD1. The sequencing sample was made of peripheral blood. The sequence derives from a woman in her forties or fifties with acute or convalescent COVID-19. DNA for the CDR3: TGTGCCAGCAGGAACACAGGGACAGGCGGCGGCGGCACTGAAGCTTTCTTT. Its protein product is CASRNTGTGGGGTEAFF.